This T cell receptor (beta chain) was identified during a study of CD4 T cells in relation to SARS-CoV-2 and coronaviruses listed by TCRdb under 2021. A note on the overall study: The ViraFEST assay cultured PBMCs with antigen for 10 days, then sequenced TCR beta CDR3s to find antigen-specific clonal expansions. Memory CD4+ T cell crossreactivity between SARS-CoV-2 and common cold coronavirus spike proteins was assessed at the TCR clonotype level in the study. Expansion assays from other donors in the study were sequenced with a different, Illumina-based TCR-beta assay. An HIV-1 Nef peptide pool or a no-peptide culture served as the negative reference condition. Shared crossreactive spike epitopes were mapped to their HLA restriction using patient-derived lymphoblastoid cell lines. The Adaptive Biotechnologies TCR-sequencing kit was used for samples from three pre-COVID donors and for the naive versus memory experiments, whereas the other data were Illumina-based.

The CDR3, from cysteine to phenylalanine, totals 13 residues. The only DNA kept is the CDR3, 39 bases in frame from the first base. A distance of 9 bases separates the germline ends of V and J, which lose 3 bases and 3 bases respectively. CDR1 is given as SEHNR and CDR2 as FQNEAQ, both from the germline V gene (reference sequence). The method was the immunoSEQ multiplex PCR assay. Per the authors' processing: Preprocessing removed nonproductive sequences and CDR3s not starting with C, not ending with F or W, or shorter than 7 amino acids. The MANAFEST web app was used to call antigen-specific clonotypes on the basis of expansion compared with the reference and with other culture wells. A clone was considered positive if the clone showed significant expansion compared with the reference culture in 2 of 3 replicate wells at an FDR below 0.05. To be called positive, a clone also had to show significant expansion compared with every other tandem well and an odds ratio greater than 5. Pairwise Levenshtein distance, computed with the stringdist R package after three terminal residues were trimmed from each end, was used as the measure of CDR3 homology. TCRdb's version of the immuneACCESS table is confined to in-frame rearrangements and falls short of the full clone set. An unresolved V gene accounts for under half of the shortfall where checked; the remainder is of unknown origin. V and J calls plus clone size are reproduced from that table; the DNA served to infer D and trimming. The sample contains 25,000 to 30,000 clones, around 67% of them found a single time. The ten most abundant clones make up 20% to 25% of the sample.

The full study reports these points: Compared with monoreactive clones, crossreactive clones had significantly weaker SARS-CoV-2-driven expansion, a result consistent with antigenic imprinting. Small numbers of patients and of tested TCRs limited the study. Pre-pandemic and post-infection samples were not both contributed by any donor, so tracing of the source of pre-existing responses was limited. Because the crossreactivity analysis focused on spike protein, crossreactivity against other viral proteins was not assessed. Memory CD4+ clonotypes crossrecognizing SARS-CoV-2 and at least one common cold coronavirus spike were found in 50% to 80% of donors.

On this clone itself: This receptor's antigen is unknown. No much larger clone exists at a distance of one base, and base qualities are not known.

CD4+ T cells from unexposed donors were collected before the COVID-19 pandemic (2011-2018). After around eleven days of culture, CD4+ T cells were isolated with the EasySep CD4+ T cell isolation kit. As cell number allowed, CD4+ T cells from unexposed donors were tested for reactivity to SARS-CoV-2 S and N and to four common cold coronavirus spike pools. Each well held some 1.9 million PBMCs cultured in IMDM containing roughly 5.1% human AB serum and 10 IU/ml IL-2. Half of the culture medium was replaced with fresh IL-2-containing medium on days 3 and 7. In general, every peptide culture condition was set up in three replicate wells. Leukapheresis product for the unexposed donors was purchased commercially. Ficoll-Paque PLUS gradient centrifugation was used to isolate PBMCs from either whole blood or leukapheresis product. The PBMCs went either fresh into the expansion assay or into cryopreservation at -140 degrees C. The QIAamp Micro DNA Kit was used to extract genomic DNA from the CD4+ T cells.

The specimen was CD4+ T cells from PBMCs, cultured in vitro. Here the chain combines TRBV7-9 and TRBJ2-7; the D assignment is uncertain and may be TRBD1 or TRBD2, with 5 bases supporting each. The sequence came from a human donor in good health. The nucleotide sequence is TGTGCCAGCAGCTTGGGGGTGGGCTACGAGCAGTACTTC. The encoded protein is CASSLGVGYEQYF.